The entry below describes one T cell receptor beta chain. It lacks a known antigen. Nothing much larger sits one base from this clone, and base qualities are not available. Using the deep immunoSEQ assay, TCR CDR3 regions were amplified from genomic DNA by multiplex PCR. Extracted genomic DNA from each cell subset was distributed evenly across all wells of several immunoSEQ 96-well plates, and each plate was treated as a replicate. For sorted subsets, roughly 200 ng genomic DNA, equal to about 30,000 T cell genomes, was loaded into each replicate PCR. The purified libraries were quantified using a Qubit 3.0 fluorometer, sized with a Bioanalyzer 2100, and then quantified again using the KAPA Library Quantification kit. Each immunoSEQ 96-well plate was sequenced on its own single-read 150-cycle Illumina NextSeq 550 flow cell. As for how the authors treated the data: Because the immunoSEQ output included only junctional sequences and no quality scores, the filtering could not be the same as the filtering used for full-length reads. To assign V/J genes and CDR3, sequences were annotated against IMGT germline references using PyIR, a Python wrapper for IgBLAST v1.9. Any read was removed if the V/J assignment was weak (E-value above 1e-6), the CDR3 was missing, or the read contained stop codons, out-of-frame junctions, or ambiguous translated residues. V3J clonotypes were defined by identical inferred V gene, J gene, and CDR3 amino acid sequence. The percentage overlap between two repertoires was calculated by dividing the number of shared unique clonotypes by the size of the smaller repertoire. RTK rarefaction, the Chao1 estimator, and Recon v2.1 estimates of unobserved clonotypes were used to assess repertoire richness. For all TCRbeta clonotypes obtained by the gDNA method from a few donors, generation probabilities were computed with OLGA. TCRdb stores this immuneACCESS table with in-frame sequences only. Part of the clones is absent; in the studies checked, under half of the shortfall reflects unresolved V genes, and no reason is known for the rest. V and J calls plus clone size are reproduced from that table; the DNA served to infer D and trimming. For this sample the table gives hundreds of thousands of clones, of which 85% to 95% were detected only once. The ten largest make up over 0.09% of the sample.

CD8 naive samples were CD45RO-negative cells positively selected for CCR7, giving a CD45RA+CCR7+ population that excluded TemRA cells. The donors were healthy, HIV-negative adults with no recently reported acute infections or vaccinations. Every donor was a Caucasian adult residing in Nashville, Tennessee, USA. Blood was obtained by leukapheresis, after which PBMCs were separated by Ficoll-Histopaque density gradient centrifugation and cryopreserved in liquid nitrogen vapor phase. Analytical flow cytometry was used to check the purity and quantity of each magnetically sorted T cell population. Genomic DNA was isolated from every sorted fraction and measured by UV absorbance on a Nanodrop 2000c. The data originate from a study of shared clonotypes between healthy human individuals (TCRdb year 2020). About the investigation overall: The cohort included a few men and a couple of women between 18 and 49 years of age. Per donor, leukapheresis produced somewhere between about 0.9 and 9.5 billion PBMCs. The study deeply sequenced blood TCR repertoires of about five healthy adults to estimate repertoire size and the extent of clonotype sharing between individuals. Per donor, three plates each were used for CD4 naive and CD4 memory, two for CD8 naive, and one for CD8 memory. Libraries were prepared and TCR repertoires were sequenced by different laboratories using diverse techniques, in order to increase sequencing depth and limit assay-specific biases. What the authors observed across the whole study: Pairwise subsampling indicated that sequencing depth was expected to affect the degree of clonotype sharing among donors. Naive subsets generally had larger estimated clonotype richness than memory subsets did. Compared with non-shared clonotypes, the clonotypes found in all four sorted-subset donors had higher generation probabilities. Incomplete sequencing was indicated by rarefaction of sorted-subset datasets, despite the large sequencing depth. Sampling was restricted to blood, and TCR repertoires in tissue are likely to differ from TCR repertoires in blood. When a handful of donors were compared, the shared fraction of clonotypes was approximately 5% for naive CD4, around 3.5% for naive CD8, more than 2% for memory CD4, and 0.35% to 0.4% for memory CD8. The genetic and exposure-history diversity represented was limited by the small number of donors.

Per the germline V gene, SGHVS is the CDR1 and FQNEAQ is the CDR2. Reading from cysteine to phenylalanine, the CDR3 counts 14 amino acids. The retained sequence is limited to the CDR3, 42 bases, with the frame set at the first base. V loses 4 bases of germline sequence and J loses 3 bases, and the interval between the two ends is 13 bases. The TCR originated in a woman in her twenties or thirties in good health. Sequencing used naive CD8+ T cells sorted from blood. According to the study, the label for this sample's cell subset or site signals: CD45RA+CCR7+. Here the chain combines TRBV7-8 and TRBJ2-7; perhaps TRBD2 is the D gene, with 6 bases matching. The CDR3 protein is CASSSISGHYEQYF. The bases are TGTGCCAGCAGCTCGATTAGCGGACACTACGAGCAGTACTTC.